This TCR beta chain appears in the sequencing data of a study of cytomegalovirus exposure and HLA in healthy donors. With 60 Vbeta and 13 Jbeta primers, the PCR was carried out. Method: immunoSEQ multiplex PCR; TCRdb's copy keeps in-frame clones and lacks some. The sample data list fewer than 60,000 clones. Germline V gene sequence: CDR1 LGHNA, CDR2 YNFKEQ. The V segment lost 4 bases and the J segment 8 bases; nucleotides outside the gene matches: 12. This CDR3 contains 15 residues. The sequenced sample was PBMCs. The sequence was obtained from a woman aged 35 to 49 in good health and CMV-seronegative. V usage is TRBV4-2 and J usage is TRBJ1-2; TRBD1 aligns across 8 bases. The CDR3 region is CASSPELQGARGYTF. CDR3 DNA: TGTGCCAGCAGCCCGGAACTTCAGGGGGCGCGCGGCTACACCTTC.